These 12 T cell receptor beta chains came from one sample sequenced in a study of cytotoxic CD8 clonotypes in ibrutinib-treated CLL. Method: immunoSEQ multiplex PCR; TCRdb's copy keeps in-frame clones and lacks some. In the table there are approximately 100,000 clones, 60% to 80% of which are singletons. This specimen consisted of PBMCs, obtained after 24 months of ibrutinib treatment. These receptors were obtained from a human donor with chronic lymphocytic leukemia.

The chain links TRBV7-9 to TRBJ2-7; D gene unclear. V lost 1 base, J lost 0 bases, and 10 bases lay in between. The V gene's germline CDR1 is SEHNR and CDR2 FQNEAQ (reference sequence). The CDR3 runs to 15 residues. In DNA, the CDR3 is TGTGCCAGCAGCTTAGGGGCGGTGAGCTCCTACGAGCAGTACTTC. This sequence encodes CASSLGAVSSYEQYF.

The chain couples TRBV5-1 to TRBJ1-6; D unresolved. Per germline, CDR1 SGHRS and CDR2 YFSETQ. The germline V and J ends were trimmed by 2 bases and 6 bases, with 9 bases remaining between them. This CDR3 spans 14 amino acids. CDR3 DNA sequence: TGCGCCAGCAGCTTTACCAGGCTTAATTCACCCCTCCACTTT. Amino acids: CASSFTRLNSPLHF.

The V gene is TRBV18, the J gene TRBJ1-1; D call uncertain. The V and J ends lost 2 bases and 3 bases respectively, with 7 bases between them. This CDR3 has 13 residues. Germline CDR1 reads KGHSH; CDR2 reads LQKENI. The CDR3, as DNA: TGTGCCAGCTCACCAGGGGAGTACACTGAAGCTTTCTTT. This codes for CASSPGEYTEAFF.

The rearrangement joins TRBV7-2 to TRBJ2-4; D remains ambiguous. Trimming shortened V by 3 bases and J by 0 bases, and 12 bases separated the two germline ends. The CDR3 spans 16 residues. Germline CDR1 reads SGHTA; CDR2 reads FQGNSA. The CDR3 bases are TGTGCCAGCAGCTTTTCAGCCGTTCTAGCCAAAAACATTCAGTACTTC. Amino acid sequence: CASSFSAVLAKNIQYF.

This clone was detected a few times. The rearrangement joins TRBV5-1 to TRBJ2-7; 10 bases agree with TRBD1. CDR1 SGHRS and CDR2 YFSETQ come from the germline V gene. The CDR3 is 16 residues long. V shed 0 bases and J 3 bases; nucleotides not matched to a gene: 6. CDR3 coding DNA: TGCGCCAGCAGCTTGGAAGGTAGGACAGGGGGCTACGAGCAGTACTTC. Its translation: CASSLEGRTGGYEQYF.

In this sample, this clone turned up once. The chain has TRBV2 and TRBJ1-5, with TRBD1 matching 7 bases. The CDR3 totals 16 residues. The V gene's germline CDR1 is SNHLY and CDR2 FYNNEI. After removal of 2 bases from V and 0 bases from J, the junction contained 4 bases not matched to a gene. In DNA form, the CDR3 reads TGTGCCAGCAGTGAAACCGGGACAGATAGCAATCAGCCCCAGCATTTT. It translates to CASSETGTDSNQPQHF.

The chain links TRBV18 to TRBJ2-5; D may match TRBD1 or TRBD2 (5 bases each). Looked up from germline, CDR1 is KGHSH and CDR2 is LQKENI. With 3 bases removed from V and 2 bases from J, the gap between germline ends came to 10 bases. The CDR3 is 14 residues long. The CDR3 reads CASSPGGGQETQYF. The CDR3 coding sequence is TGTGCCAGCTCACCTGGGGGTGGACAAGAGACCCAGTACTTC.

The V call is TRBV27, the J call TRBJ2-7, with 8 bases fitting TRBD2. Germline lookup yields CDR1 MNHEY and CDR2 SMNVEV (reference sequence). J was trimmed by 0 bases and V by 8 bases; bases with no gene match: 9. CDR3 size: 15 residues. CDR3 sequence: CASGASGLTSYEQYF. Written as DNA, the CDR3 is TGTGCCAGCGGGGCTAGCGGGCTGACCTCCTACGAGCAGTACTTC.

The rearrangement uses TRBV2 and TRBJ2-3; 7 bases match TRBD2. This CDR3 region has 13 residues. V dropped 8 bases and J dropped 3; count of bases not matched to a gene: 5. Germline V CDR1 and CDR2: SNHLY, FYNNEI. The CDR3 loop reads CASGGEWTDTQYF. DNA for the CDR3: TGTGCCAGCGGGGGGGAATGGACAGATACGCAGTATTTT.

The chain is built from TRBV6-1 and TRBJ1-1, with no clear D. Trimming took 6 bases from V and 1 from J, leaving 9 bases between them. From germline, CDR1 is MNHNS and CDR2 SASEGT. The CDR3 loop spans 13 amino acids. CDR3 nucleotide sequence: TGTGCCAGCAGAAACAAAAGGAACACTGAAGCTTTCTTT. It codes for CASRNKRNTEAFF.

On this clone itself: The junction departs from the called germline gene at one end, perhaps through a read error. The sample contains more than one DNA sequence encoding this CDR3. The chain's CDR3 is CASSVDREGNQPQHF. The CDR3 nucleotides read TGTGCCAGTAGTGTCGACAGGGAGGGAAATCAGCCCCAGCATTTC. The genes are TRBV19 and TRBJ1-5; the match to TRBD1 covers 7 bases. In germline, CDR1 is LNHDA, CDR2 SQIVND (reference sequence). The CDR3 extends over 15 amino acids.

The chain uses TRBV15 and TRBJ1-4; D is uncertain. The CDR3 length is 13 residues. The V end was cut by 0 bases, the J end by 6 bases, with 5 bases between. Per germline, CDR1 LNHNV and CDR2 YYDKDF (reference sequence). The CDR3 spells CATSRDSDEKLFF. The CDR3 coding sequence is TGTGCCACCAGCAGAGATTCAGATGAAAAACTGTTTTTT. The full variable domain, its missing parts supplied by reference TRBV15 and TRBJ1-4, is DAMVIQNPRYQVTQFGKPVTLSCSQTLNHNVMYWYQQKSSQAPKLLFHYYDKDFNNEADTPDNFQSRRPNTSFCFLDIRSPGLGDTAMYLCATSRDSDEKLFFGSGTQLSVL.